The 25 T cell receptor beta chains below come from one sample, sequenced in a study of regulatory T cells in long-lasting Graves disease. Time point specified: newly diagnosed GD, antithyroid drugs for less than 3 months. From RNA extracted from PBMCs, the TCR library was made. According to the study, TCR beta libraries were built with iRepertoire HTBI primers and CDR3-region Arm-PCR. Using its own MiXCR run on the multiplex PCR reads, TCRdb lists one record per CDR3 protein. Counted here are 400,000 to 500,000 distinct CDR3 sequences, 14% to 15% occurring once; the ten biggest clones make up about 8.2%. These data were also reused for a study on T cells in Graves' hyperthyroidism and ophthalmopathy.

The sample in question was peripheral blood mononuclear cells (PBMCs), obtained at new diagnosis, from a patient treated with antithyroid drugs. All receptors come from a woman aged 40 to 50 with Graves disease.

This clonotype was counted between two and nine times. The chain couples TRBV7-9 to TRBJ2-6; D is unclear. In germline, CDR1 is SEHNR, CDR2 FQNEAQ (reference sequence). V was trimmed by 0 bases and J by 6 bases, leaving 9 bases between them. The CDR3 consists of 15 residues. The CDR3 protein is CASSLAGFTANVLTF. CDR3 nucleotide sequence: TGTGCCAGCAGCTTAGCTGGTTTTACGGCCAACGTCCTGACTTTC.

This clonotype was picked up many times. In DNA form, the CDR3 reads TGTGCCAGCAGCTTATTTCGCGGGAAGGAGACCCAGTACTTC. Amino acid sequence: CASSLFRGKETQYF. The chain carries TRBV11-2 and TRBJ2-5; maybe TRBD2 (6 bases). The V and J ends lost 2 bases and 5 bases respectively, with 12 bases between them. There are 14 residues in the CDR3. Germline V gene sequence: CDR1 SGHAT, CDR2 FQNNGV.

This clonotype showed up many times. The chain employs TRBV28 and TRBJ2-1; 10 nucleotides line up with TRBD1. The CDR3 sequence is 15 residues long. J lost 7 bases, V lost 4 bases, and 7 bases had no gene match. Germline values: CDR1 MDHEN, CDR2 SYDVKM. The CDR3 sequence: CASSWPDRGVNEQFF. The DNA of the CDR3 is TGTGCCAGCAGTTGGCCGGACAGGGGGGTGAATGAGCAGTTCTTC.

The chain uses TRBV4-2 and TRBJ2-1; TRBD2 agrees at 11 bases. The CDR3 is 15 residues long. CDR1 and CDR2 (germline): LGHNA, YNFKEQ. The junction had 2 bases not matched to a gene; V was cut back by 1 base and J by 6 bases. The CDR3 DNA reads as TGTGCCAGCAGCCAAGTAGCGGGAGGGCTCAATGAGCAGTTCTTC. This sequence encodes CASSQVAGGLNEQFF.

This clonotype was counted ten times or more. The V call is TRBV6-1, the J call TRBJ1-1; D is perhaps TRBD1 (5 bases). Germline CDR1 and CDR2: MNHNS and SASEGT. The CDR3 extends over 17 amino acids. Between the trimmed V and J ends, which lost 7 bases and 1 base, there was a span of 22 bases. This CDR3 is CASKLGASDKQNTEAFF. The DNA of the CDR3 is TGTGCCAGCAAGCTAGGGGCATCGGACAAACAGAACACTGAAGCTTTCTTT.

In its sample, this clonotype was seen many times. The chain couples TRBV20-1 to TRBJ2-4, with TRBD2 as a possible D gene (6 bases). Per the germline V gene, CDR1 is DFQATT and CDR2 is SNEGSKA (reference sequence). V was shortened by 3 bases and J by 3 bases, with 15 bases between the two germline ends. The CDR3 contains 15 residues. The CDR3, as DNA: TGCAGTGCTAGCTTAAGCGGGTGGGTCAAAAACATTCAGTACTTC. This sequence encodes CSASLSGWVKNIQYF.

In this sample, this clonotype turned up many times. The rearrangement joins TRBV5-1 to TRBJ2-7, with 10 bases matching TRBD2. The ends lost 4 bases at V and 1 base at J; junction bases unmatched: 5. Germline V lookup: CDR1 SGHRS, CDR2 YFSETQ. This CDR3 has 15 residues. For the CDR3, the DNA is TGCGCCAGCAGCCCAGGACTAGCGGAGTCCTACGAGCAGTACTTC. This translates into CASSPGLAESYEQYF.

The chain combines TRBV4-2 with TRBJ2-3; D is perhaps TRBD2 (5 bases). Trimming took 0 bases from V and 0 from J, leaving 13 bases between them. Germline V gene sequence: CDR1 LGHNA, CDR2 YNFKEQ. The CDR3 runs 17 residues. The CDR3 nucleotides read TGTGCCAGCAGCCAAGACTACCTAGCAGATAGCACAGATACGCAGTATTTT. Its protein is CASSQDYLADSTDTQYF.

This clonotype has a count of ten or more. V usage is TRBV29-1 and J usage is TRBJ2-1; D is undetermined. Germline V lookup: CDR1 SQVTM, CDR2 ANQGSEA. The CDR3 loop spans 13 amino acids. The V end was cut by 7 bases, the J end by 2 bases, with 12 bases between. The CDR3 DNA follows: TGCAGCGCGGACGGAAGTACCTACAATGAGCAGTTCTTC. This translates into CSADGSTYNEQFF.

This clonotype came up many times. J is TRBJ2-1 and V is TRBV7-3; 10 bases line up with TRBD2. The CDR3 has 15 amino acids. Unmatched junction bases numbered 3, after V lost 5 bases and J lost 2 bases. Germline values: CDR1 SGHTA, CDR2 FQGTGA. For the CDR3, the DNA is TGTGCCAGCAGCCAACTAGCGGGACCCTACAATGAGCAGTTCTTC. Residues: CASSQLAGPYNEQFF.

In the case of this clonotype: A much more abundant neighbour one base away suggests this may be a read error. The V call is TRBV4-2, the J call TRBJ2-5; TRBD2 aligns across 8 bases. From germline, CDR1 is LGHNA and CDR2 YNFKEQ. The CDR3 contains 16 residues. The CDR3: CASSQEFGRAVETQCF. The CDR3 DNA sequence: TGTGCCAGCAGCCAAGAGTTCGGGAGGGCCGTGGAGACCCAGTGCTTC.

CDR3 bases: TGCGCCAGCAGCTTCACGGCGGGAATACCCTACGAGCAGTACTTC. Its protein product is CASSFTAGIPYEQYF. The chain links TRBV5-1 to TRBJ2-3; D is perhaps TRBD2 (6 bases). TRBJ2-7 explains the end of the DNA better; the J call may be wrong. The CDR3 is 15 amino acids. Looked up from germline, CDR1 is SGHRS and CDR2 is YFSETQ.

In this sample, this clonotype turned up many times. V and J are TRBV11-3 and TRBJ2-5, with 10 bases matching TRBD1. In germline, CDR1 is SGHNT, CDR2 YENEEA. This CDR3 has 15 amino acids. Trimming removed 6 bases from V and 7 bases from J; junction bases left unmatched: 11. This CDR3 reads CASSLQGQGMRTQYF. The CDR3 coding sequence is TGTGCCAGCAGTTTGCAGGGACAGGGGATGAGGACCCAGTACTTC. Together with reference TRBV11-3 and TRBJ2-5, the CDR3 gives the full variable domain: EAGVVQSPRYKIIEKKQPVAFWCNPISGHNTLYWYLQNLGQGPELLIRYENEEAVDDSQLPKDRFSAERLKGVDSTLKIQPAELGDSAVYLCASSLQGQGMRTQYFGPGTRLLVL.

About this clonotype: This may come from a read error, since a much larger clone is one base off. J is TRBJ2-7 and V is TRBV30; 9 bases are shared with TRBD1. The germline CDR1 and CDR2 sequences are GTSNPN and SVGIG (reference sequence). The CDR3 has 14 residues. For the CDR3, the DNA is TGTGCCTGGAGTGGGGGACAGGGTTCCTACGGGCAGTACTTC. It encodes CAWSGGQGSYGQYF.

In its sample, this clonotype was seen many times. This CDR3 is CASSISLYLAKNIQYF. The CDR3 DNA reads as TGTGCCAGTAGTATAAGCCTTTATCTAGCCAAAAACATTCAGTACTTC. The chain has TRBV19 and TRBJ2-4; no clear D gene. The CDR3 covers 16 residues. Germline loops: CDR1 LNHDA, CDR2 SQIVND (reference sequence). Between the trimmed V and J ends, which lost 2 bases and 0 bases, there was a span of 11 bases.

Many counts were recorded for this clonotype. The chain employs TRBV12-3 or TRBV12-4 and TRBJ1-1; D remains ambiguous. This CDR3 region has 14 residues. Trimming cost V 0 bases and J 4 bases, with 9 bases left between them. This CDR3 is CASSLAGTTTEAFF. The CDR3 bases are TGTGCCAGCAGTTTAGCAGGTACGACCACTGAAGCTTTCTTT.

Turning to this clonotype: Only one base separates this from a far larger clonotype, so it likely reflects a read error. J is TRBJ2-1 and V is TRBV2; tentatively, D is TRBD2 (5 bases). Germline CDR1 SNHLY, CDR2 FYNNEI. Trimming removed 5 bases from V and 13 bases from J, with 21 bases in between. The CDR3 sequence is 14 residues long. CDR3 nucleotides: TGTGCCAGCAGTTCCTTGGGGAGCTCCGAGACCCAGTTCTTC. This sequence encodes CASSSLGSSETQFF.

In this sample, this clonotype turned up many times. The chain uses TRBV19 and TRBJ2-3; the D is unclear. Per the germline V gene, CDR1 is LNHDA and CDR2 is SQIVND (reference sequence). Trimming shortened V by 7 bases and J by 0 bases, and 11 bases separated the two germline ends. This CDR3 comprises 14 residues. Here the CDR3 reads CASKQVSSTDTQYF. The CDR3 region has the DNA TGTGCCAGTAAACAAGTTTCTAGCACAGATACGCAGTATTTT. The full variable domain, with the rest looked up from reference TRBV19 and TRBJ2-3, is DGGITQSPKYLFRKEGQNVTLSCEQNLNHDAMYWYRQDPGQGLRLIYYSQIVNDFQKGDIAEGYSVSREKKESFPLTVTSAQKNPTAFYLCASKQVSSTDTQYFGPGTRLTVL.

The chain joins TRBV28 to TRBJ2-7; a weak D match, TRBD1 (5 bases). V was cut by 5 bases and J by 7 bases, with 21 bases left in between. The CDR3 length is 15 residues. CDR1 and CDR2 (germline): MDHEN, SYDVKM. CDR3 sequence reads: CASSGRAGRLDEQYF. CDR3 coding DNA: TGTGCCAGCAGTGGTCGGGCAGGGCGTTTGGATGAGCAGTACTTC. Full variable domain (outside the CDR3, taken from reference TRBV28 and TRBJ2-7): DVKVTQSSRYLVKRTGEKVFLECVQDMDHENMFWYRQDPGLGLRLIYFSYDVKMKEKGDIPEGYSVSREKKERFSLILESASTNQTSMYLCASSGRAGRLDEQYFGPGTRLTVT.

This clonotype has just a few counts. This chain links TRBV5-4 with TRBJ1-2; 10 bases align to TRBD1. Trimming cost V 0 bases and J 4 bases; bases outside gene matches: 9. CDR3 size: 17 residues. Germline-derived CDR1 and CDR2 are SGHNT and YYREEE (reference sequence). CDR3 loop: CASSLDGGTGAGYGYTF. CDR3 in DNA: TGTGCCAGCAGCTTGGATGGGGGGACAGGGGCGGGCTATGGCTACACCTTC. The entire variable domain, with the rest obtained from reference TRBV5-4 and TRBJ1-2, is as follows: ETGVTQSPTHLIKTRGQQVTLRCSSQSGHNTVSWYQQALGQGPQFIFQYYREEENGRGNFPPRFSGLQFPNYSSELNVNALELDDSALYLCASSLDGGTGAGYGYTFGSGTRLTVV.

This clonotype was seen at least ten times. The J gene is TRBJ2-2, the V gene TRBV11-2; weak D call: TRBD1 (6 bases). The CDR3 loop spans 16 amino acids. CDR1 and CDR2 from the germline V gene are SGHAT and FQNNGV. V dropped 5 bases and J dropped 1 base, with 14 bases sitting between them. CDR3 in DNA: TGTGCCAGCAGCCAGGGGCCGGGTTGGAACACCGGGGAGCTGTTTTTT. The encoded protein is CASSQGPGWNTGELFF.

At least ten counts were recorded for this clonotype. The V and J genes are TRBV28 and TRBJ1-2; TRBD1 matches at 8 bases. Germline V lookup: CDR1 MDHEN, CDR2 SYDVKM. V dropped 10 bases and J dropped 3; count of bases not matched to a gene: 4. The CDR3 consists of 12 residues. CDR3 coding DNA: TGTGCCACCGAACAGGGGGACTATGGCTACACCTTC. Its translation is CATEQGDYGYTF.

This chain joins TRBV5-1 and TRBJ1-4, with no clear D. The CDR3 spans 15 residues. V was clipped by 0 bases and J by 4 bases, with 10 bases between them. Germline CDR1 and CDR2: SGHRS and YFSETQ. CDR3 sequence: CASSLGYGSNEKLFF. As DNA, the CDR3 is TGCGCCAGCAGCTTGGGATACGGGAGTAATGAAAAACTGTTTTTT. The full variable domain, its missing parts supplied by reference TRBV5-1 and TRBJ1-4, is KAGVTQTPRYLIKTRGQQVTLSCSPISGHRSVSWYQQTPGQGLQFLFEYFSETQRNKGNFPGRFSGRQFSNSRSEMNVSTLELGDSALYLCASSLGYGSNEKLFFGSGTQLSVL.

The V gene is TRBV18, the J gene TRBJ2-4; no clear D gene. Trimming took off 5 bases at V and 9 bases at J, with 5 bases between the two ends. CDR1 is KGHSH, CDR2 LQKENI, per germline. The CDR3 covers 10 residues. The CDR3 region is CASSTGIQYF. DNA for the CDR3: TGTGCCAGCTCAACCGGCATTCAGTACTTC. Drawing the rest from reference TRBV18 and TRBJ2-4, the complete variable domain is NAGVMQNPRHLVRRRGQEARLRCSPMKGHSHVYWYRQLPEEGLKFMVYLQKENIIDESGMPKERFSAEFPKEGPSILRIQQVVRGDSAAYFCASSTGIQYFGAGTRLSVL.

Only a few counts were recorded for this clonotype. J is TRBJ2-7 and V is TRBV6-2 or TRBV6-3; 8 bases agree with TRBD2. The germline V gene encodes CDR1 MNHEY and CDR2 SVGEGT. Unmatched junction bases numbered 3, after V lost 6 bases and J lost 2 bases. The CDR3 sequence is 13 residues long. The CDR3 nucleotides read TGTGCCAGCAGGACTAGCGTTCCCTACGAGCAGTACTTC. Translating gives CASRTSVPYEQYF.